This T cell receptor (beta chain) was identified during a study of cytomegalovirus exposure and HLA in healthy donors (dated by TCRdb to about 2017). A note on the overall study: According to an earlier analysis of 450 to 650 of the donors, some 170 million T cells yielded roughly 110 million unique TCR beta sequences and about 300 Gb of sequence data. To predict cytomegalovirus infection status, the study brought together high-throughput TCR immunosequencing, statistical association of individual TCRs with disease status, and machine learning. In an earlier analysis of around 540 of the donors, high-throughput TCR beta sequencing was used to judge whether each TCR beta V gene segment behaved as functional or pseudogenic. Four or five DR-DQ haplotypes were treated as single units for association and clustering because of strong linkage in the cohort. A later genetic analysis took genome-wide SNP genotypes for about 55% of the 666 donors and used that subset as a discovery cohort. A later analysis re-analyzed previously published TCR beta repertoires from roughly 630 donors and added high-resolution HLA genotyping to study TCR occurrence patterns. HLA typing included class I and class II loci at four-digit resolution. Around 320 gigabases of sequencing data and some 85 million unique TCR sequences were included in an early release covering several hundred HLA-typed donors. The study aimed to test whether cataloging public T cell receptors could reveal signatures of past pathogen exposure. Among the roughly 410 genotyped donors, approximately 81% belonged to the genetic ancestry cluster associated with self-reported Caucasian donors. Rather than drawing on any new phenotypic data, the later analysis identified candidate immune exposures from TCR beta sequences and the way those sequences occurred across donors. Along with the approximately 670-subject first cohort, a separate validation cohort of approximately 110 different subjects was used. The study used immunosequencing to profile the T cell repertoires of approximately 690 subjects and linked those repertoires to cytomegalovirus serostatus. Donor age, sex, ethnicity and CMV serostatus were compiled alongside the repertoire data. The number of typed donors differed by locus: 629-630 for A, B, C, DRB1 and DQB1; 500 to 550 for DQA1; 606 for DPA1; and approximately 450 for DPB1. Every repertoire in the discovery cohort had been generated on one and the same sequencing platform. Among 398 genotyped donors of the cohort, an average of approximately 250,000 unique TCR beta nucleotide sequences were sequenced per donor, about a sixth of them non-productive. Paper-wide results and their limitations: Broadly in line with IMGT annotations, most TCR beta V segments showed up in productive rearrangements about 90% or about 30% of the time in an earlier analysis of around 550 of the donors. Because HLA typing was missing for some donors at each locus, association tests included only the typed subset. A cluster of highly shared sequence variants was judged likely to be a technical artifact of the sequencing pipeline. In vitro tests confirmed that a few of the cytomegalovirus-associated TCR beta chains recognize cytomegalovirus antigens. While some public TCRs were present in many individuals, most TCR sequences turned up only very rarely across donors. A later analysis found that HLA-associated TCR beta chains were more clonally expanded and had lower generation probabilities than equally common non-associated chains. According to a later analysis, TCR association rates differed among HLA loci, with DRB1 alleles showing the most associated TCRs and HLA-C alleles showing the fewest. The authors suggested that the approach could potentially be extended to other disease states and immunological phenotypes. Specific HLA alleles were associated with more than 15,000 TCR beta sequences at a false discovery rate of 0.05 in a later analysis. When HLA alleles, especially DR and DQ, strongly co-occurred, attributing TCR associations to individual alleles was difficult. A later genetic analysis associated a missense DCLRE1C variant with V-gene and J-gene trimming of TCR beta chains, and an independent cohort replicated the association. This cohort had only TCR beta chains sequenced, and the lack of alpha or paired-chain data limited which features could be detected. Linkage disequilibrium might explain the correlated functional status among segregating V segments, but an unknown experimental factor could not be ruled out. The earlier analysis of some 540 of the donors excluded fewer than 20 rarely observed V segments, including chromosome 9 orphons, because counts were too low. In a later analysis, several top co-occurrence clusters were reported to appear linked to parvovirus B19, influenza, CMV and Epstein-Barr virus. Presence/absence analyses assumed roughly uniform sequencing depth across donors, an assumption that may not hold. Because the 87-base-pair reads could not distinguish some IMGT-functional V segments, including TRBV6-2 and TRBV6-3, those segments were excluded. The study listed 164 TCR beta chains as associated with cytomegalovirus. For the cohort, immune exposure information was limited to CMV serostatus. In both the original and validation cohorts, the classifier was reported to diagnose cytomegalovirus status with high specificity and sensitivity. Compared with the 666-donor mean, donors in an Asian-associated ancestry cluster had fewer N-insertions in productive TCRs, according to a later genetic analysis. A later analysis found that most CMV-associated TCR beta chains appeared HLA-restricted, with HLA associations seemingly driven largely by CMV exposure. A further reported finding was that TCR beta sequences accurately predicted the HLA-A and HLA-B alleles for most subjects in the first cohort.

On this clone: Its antigen is unknown. No quality values exist for individual bases; no much larger clone is one base distant.

Receptors were amplified or captured by the immunoSEQ multiplex PCR assay. For the multiplex PCR, a mixture combining 60 forward primers for TCR Vbeta segments and 13 reverse primers for TCR Jbeta segments was used. A multiplex PCR assay on genomic DNA amplified the CDR3 region of rearranged TCR beta genes. The amplified TCR beta libraries were sequenced on the Illumina HiSeq System as 87-base-pair reads. In the authors' own workflow: In a later analysis, tens of millions of unique TCR beta chains were counted across the approximately 620 repertoires, and around 10 million of these chains were shared by at least two donors. Raw reads were error-corrected and collapsed into unique sequences with a nearest-neighbor algorithm that merged closely related sequences to remove PCR and sequencing errors. V, D and J gene segments were assigned by aligning CDR3 sequences to IMGT reference sequences. For a sequence to be retained, a match of at least six nucleotides was required to both a V gene segment and a J gene segment. Rearrangements were classified as productive when the CDR3 lacked stop codons and remained in frame with V and J, and all other rearrangements were classified as non-productive. CDR3 was defined by IMGT convention, running from the second conserved V-encoded cysteine to the conserved J-encoded phenylalanine. The earlier analysis of about 610 of the donors excluded sequences that lacked an unambiguous match to a single V gene segment. In an earlier analysis of about 590 of the donors, a V segment was called functional when productive rearrangements were above 56.7%, and segregating when the standard deviation between donors exceeded 5%. A statistical classification framework was built for diagnosing cytomegalovirus status from the catalog of TCR beta chain sequences. V and J gene assignment, in a later analysis, came from comparing TCR nucleotide sequences with IMGT/GENE-DB human TR gene sequences. A later analysis assigned CDR3 sequences and most-parsimonious VDJ recombination scenarios with the TCRdist pipeline. In a later analysis, each TCR beta chain was defined by its CDR3 amino acid sequence together with its V-gene family, and reads without a unique V-gene family were excluded. As a way to deal with suspected cross-contamination and a sequencing artifact, a later analysis dropped 450 to 700 nucleotide sequences that were highly shared and had low generation probability. In a later analysis, a clonal expansion index was calculated for each public chain from normalized within-repertoire ranks of inferred template counts. In a later analysis, generation probabilities were computed using a VDJ recombination model fitted to out-of-frame rearrangements, and the results were checked against IGoR. In a later analysis, hypergeometric tests were used to score TCR-TCR, TCR-HLA and TCR-CMV co-occurrence, with a repertoire-size bias correction applied to TCR pairs. To estimate false discovery rates, a later analysis permuted the HLA or CMV assignments 20 times. In a later analysis, co-occurring TCRs were grouped using DBSCAN, and TCRdist sequence similarity was added for clustering within HLA-allele-positive subsets. Repertoires with fewer than 30,000 or more than 120,000 public chains, plus five repertoires with anomalous nucleotide sharing, were excluded from co-occurrence clustering. As stored in TCRdb, this immuneACCESS dataset retains in-frame rearrangements with V and J assigned. A fraction of the clones does not appear; measured against another copy, unresolved V genes explain less than half of the discrepancy, and the remainder lacks a known reason. The V and J calls and clone size come from that table; D and trimming were worked out from the DNA. The sample contains about 55,000 clones, around 78% of them found a single time. Around 1.5% of the sample is in the top ten clones.

The CDR3 numbers 15 residues from cysteine through phenylalanine. The entry retains the CDR3 DNA only, 45 bases that are in frame from base 1. CDR1 is given as LGHNA and CDR2 as YNFKEQ, both from the germline V gene. Trimmed from V: 0 bases; trimmed from J: 3 bases; junction bases lacking a gene match: 2. In total, more than 500 healthy bone marrow donors made up the cohort. At the time of sampling, all cohort members were nominally healthy, though unrecorded immune exposures were likely present. The donor was CMV seronegative and belonged to the group of 352 seronegative cohort members. Every donor gave a peripheral blood sample, and the peripheral blood mononuclear cells from that sample were used for TCR beta sequencing. Genomic DNA was extracted from the blood cell samples with the Qiagen DNeasy Blood Extraction Kit.

The source material was PBMCs. The V and J genes are TRBV4-2 and TRBJ1-2; the central 9 bases match TRBD1. This clonotype was sampled from a female donor in good health and CMV-seronegative. The DNA sequence follows: TGTGCCAGCAGCCAAGAGGACAGGGGTGACTATGGCTACACCTTC. The resulting protein is CASSQEDRGDYGYTF.